These T cell receptor beta chains were read from a single sample in a study of T-cell reconstitution after alpha-beta-depleted transplantation in children. Each CDR3 protein is one row after TCRdb ran MiXCR on the PCR reads. The repertoire holds about 150,000 distinct CDR3 sequences, with more than 9.5% as singletons. Source: PBMCs, taken before TCRalphabeta/CD19-depleted stem cell transplant. These receptors all come from a boy aged 2 to 10 with acute myeloid leukemia, due to receive a stem cell transplant. Both conserved end residues are part of each CDR3. The D gene is left open where the match is weak. A row's size may be missing; if present it is once, few, many or a size class.

CDR3nt: TGTGCCAGTAGTATGGAAGGGGAGACCGGGGAGCTGTTTTTT
CDR3aa: CASSMEGETGELFF
d_gene: -
abundance: -
j_gene: TRBJ2-2
v_gene: TRBV19

CDR3nt: TGTGCCAGCAGCCAAGTGTCCGTCGGACTAGCGGGGCAAGAGACCCAGTACTTC
CDR3aa: CASSQVSVGLAGQETQYF
d_gene: TRBD2
abundance: -
j_gene: TRBJ2-5
v_gene: TRBV3-1

CDR3nt: TGTGCCAGCAGCTTAGACTACGGAATGTCCTACAATGAGCAGTTCTTC
CDR3aa: CASSLDYGMSYNEQFF
d_gene: -
abundance: many
j_gene: TRBJ2-1
v_gene: TRBV7-6

CDR3nt: TGCAGCGTTAGGGGTAAGGGACTAGCGGGCAATGAGCAGTTCTTC
CDR3aa: CSVRGKGLAGNEQFF
d_gene: TRBD2
abundance: many
j_gene: TRBJ2-1
v_gene: TRBV29-1

CDR3nt: TGTGCCAGCAGCTTCTCAACTAGCGGGAGGGCCTTAGGGGAGCTGTTTTTT
CDR3aa: CASSFSTSGRALGELFF
d_gene: TRBD2
abundance: many
j_gene: TRBJ2-2
v_gene: TRBV11-2

CDR3nt: TGCGCCAGCAGCCGGACAGGGGAATCGGCTGAAGCTTTCTTT
CDR3aa: CASSRTGESAEAFF
d_gene: TRBD1
abundance: many
j_gene: TRBJ1-1
v_gene: TRBV5-1

CDR3nt: TGCAGTGCTAAGCCGGGGGATCGGGCAGATACGCAGTATTTT
CDR3aa: CSAKPGDRADTQYF
d_gene: -
abundance: many
j_gene: TRBJ2-3
v_gene: TRBV20-1

CDR3nt: TGTGCCAGCAGTCACCGCGGGGTAGGATCACCCCTCCACTTT
CDR3aa: CASSHRGVGSPLHF
d_gene: -
abundance: many
j_gene: TRBJ1-6
v_gene: TRBV28

CDR3nt: TGTGCCAGCACCCAGGACTTTGTCTATGGCTACACCTTC
CDR3aa: CASTQDFVYGYTF
d_gene: -
abundance: many
j_gene: TRBJ1-2
v_gene: TRBV6-1

CDR3nt: TGTGCTAGTGGTTTGGTACTTGCGGGAGGTGCAAATGAGCAGTTCTTC
CDR3aa: CASGLVLAGGANEQFF
d_gene: TRBD2
abundance: many
j_gene: TRBJ2-1
v_gene: TRBV12-5

CDR3nt: TGTGCCAGCAGCCCCCAAGTGGGGGGCGTGGAGCAGTACTTC
CDR3aa: CASSPQVGGVEQYF
d_gene: -
abundance: many
j_gene: TRBJ2-7
v_gene: TRBV7-3

CDR3nt: TGCAGTGCTCTTCCCCCCGGACTAGCGGGATACCTCTCCTACGAGCAGTACTTC
CDR3aa: CSALPPGLAGYLSYEQYF
d_gene: TRBD2
abundance: -
j_gene: TRBJ2-7
v_gene: TRBV20-1

CDR3nt: TGCAGTGCTAGTGAGGGGGTACCCACTACGCAGTATTTT
CDR3aa: CSASEGVPTTQYF
d_gene: -
abundance: many
j_gene: TRBJ2-3
v_gene: TRBV20-1

CDR3nt: TGCGCCAGCAGCTTGACAGGGGGCACTGAAGCTTTCTTT
CDR3aa: CASSLTGGTEAFF
d_gene: TRBD1
abundance: medium-sized
j_gene: TRBJ1-1
v_gene: TRBV5-1

CDR3nt: TGCGCCAGCAGCCCCAAAAGCGGGAGTCTCAATGAGCAGTTCTTC
CDR3aa: CASSPKSGSLNEQFF
d_gene: TRBD2
abundance: many
j_gene: TRBJ2-1
v_gene: TRBV4-1

CDR3nt: TGTGCCAGCAGTTTCGGCGGGATAGAGACCCAGTACTTC
CDR3aa: CASSFGGIETQYF
d_gene: -
abundance: many
j_gene: TRBJ2-5
v_gene: TRBV6-5

CDR3nt: TGTGCCAGCAGCGAAGGCTGGTACCAAGAGACCCAGTACTTC
CDR3aa: CASSEGWYQETQYF
d_gene: -
abundance: many
j_gene: TRBJ2-5
v_gene: TRBV3-1

CDR3nt: TGCGCCAGCAGCCAAGTCGGAGGTGACTATGGCTACACCTTC
CDR3aa: CASSQVGGDYGYTF
d_gene: -
abundance: many
j_gene: TRBJ1-2
v_gene: TRBV4-1

CDR3nt: TGTGCCAGCAGTCTTTACTCCTACGAGCAGTACTTC
CDR3aa: CASSLYSYEQYF
d_gene: -
abundance: many
j_gene: TRBJ2-7
v_gene: TRBV28

CDR3nt: TGTGCCAGCAGCTACGACAGCTCTTGGTCCTACGAGCAGTACTTC
CDR3aa: CASSYDSSWSYEQYF
d_gene: -
abundance: many
j_gene: TRBJ2-7
v_gene: TRBV7-2

CDR3nt: TGCAGTGCCAGAAGGGGGCCACTAGAGCAGTCCTTC
CDR3aa: CSARRGPLEQSF
d_gene: TRBD1
abundance: -
j_gene: TRBJ2-7
v_gene: TRBV20-1

CDR3nt: TGTGCCATCAGTGATCTCGGGAACACTGAAGCTTTCTTT
CDR3aa: CAISDLGNTEAFF
d_gene: -
abundance: many
j_gene: TRBJ1-1
v_gene: TRBV10-3

CDR3nt: TGCAGTGCTAGAGACGACCGACCCGAGCAGTTCTTC
CDR3aa: CSARDDRPEQFF
d_gene: -
abundance: many
j_gene: TRBJ2-1
v_gene: TRBV20-1

CDR3nt: TGTGCCAGCAGTTTTGCGCACTCAGATACGCAGTATTTT
CDR3aa: CASSFAHSDTQYF
d_gene: -
abundance: many
j_gene: TRBJ2-3
v_gene: TRBV12-3/TRBV12-4

CDR3nt: TGCGCCAGCAGCTCGGAATATAATTCACCCCTCCACTTT
CDR3aa: CASSSEYNSPLHF
d_gene: -
abundance: many
j_gene: TRBJ1-6
v_gene: TRBV5-1

CDR3nt: TGTGCCAGCAGCTTGGGCGTTCGGATGTCTAGCACAGATACGCAGTATTTT
CDR3aa: CASSLGVRMSSTDTQYF
d_gene: -
abundance: many
j_gene: TRBJ2-3
v_gene: TRBV7-2

CDR3nt: TGTGCCAGCAGCCGGACAGACTCCTACGAGCAGTACTTC
CDR3aa: CASSRTDSYEQYF
d_gene: -
abundance: many
j_gene: TRBJ2-7
v_gene: TRBV7-9

CDR3nt: TGTGCCAGCAGCCACGAGCGGGGGGGCCCAGATACGCAGTATTTT
CDR3aa: CASSHERGGPDTQYF
d_gene: TRBD2
abundance: many
j_gene: TRBJ2-3
v_gene: TRBV12-3/TRBV12-4

CDR3nt: TGTGCCACCAGCAGAGTCGGGGGGTGGGGGAATGAGCAGTTCTTC
CDR3aa: CATSRVGGWGNEQFF
d_gene: TRBD2
abundance: -
j_gene: TRBJ2-1
v_gene: TRBV15

CDR3nt: TGTGCCAGCAGCTTAGTGGTGCAGGGGGGCTATGGCTACACCTTC
CDR3aa: CASSLVVQGGYGYTF
d_gene: TRBD1
abundance: many
j_gene: TRBJ1-2
v_gene: TRBV7-9

CDR3nt: TGTGCCGGGGATGCAGGGACATCCCGGCGGGATACGCAGTATTTT
CDR3aa: CAGDAGTSRRDTQYF
d_gene: -
abundance: many
j_gene: TRBJ2-3
v_gene: TRBV5-5

CDR3nt: TGTGCCAGCGGGGGGGCAACCGGGGAGCTGTTTTTT
CDR3aa: CASGGATGELFF
d_gene: -
abundance: many
j_gene: TRBJ2-2
v_gene: TRBV7-9

CDR3nt: TGTGCCAGCAGCCCGAGCAGGGGCATAGATACGCAGTATTTT
CDR3aa: CASSPSRGIDTQYF
d_gene: -
abundance: many
j_gene: TRBJ2-3
v_gene: TRBV7-9

CDR3nt: TGTGCCAGCAGCCTAGACCGGGGTGGGGGGACTGAAGCTTTCTTT
CDR3aa: CASSLDRGGGTEAFF
d_gene: -
abundance: many
j_gene: TRBJ1-1
v_gene: TRBV11-2

CDR3nt: TGTGCCACCGGTTCGGGGTCTGGCTACACCTTC
CDR3aa: CATGSGSGYTF
d_gene: -
abundance: many
j_gene: TRBJ1-2
v_gene: TRBV12-3/TRBV12-4

CDR3nt: TGCAGTGCTCCTCGTTTAGGGCGGACCGGGGAGCTGTTTTTT
CDR3aa: CSAPRLGRTGELFF
d_gene: -
abundance: many
j_gene: TRBJ2-2
v_gene: TRBV20-1

CDR3nt: TGCAGCGTTGAATCATCCCGTTTGGAAGAGACCCAGTACTTC
CDR3aa: CSVESSRLEETQYF
d_gene: -
abundance: -
j_gene: TRBJ2-5
v_gene: TRBV29-1

CDR3nt: TGCGCCAGCAGCTTGGACGGGACTACCTCCAATGAGCAGTTCTTC
CDR3aa: CASSLDGTTSNEQFF
d_gene: TRBD2
abundance: many
j_gene: TRBJ2-1
v_gene: TRBV5-1

CDR3nt: TGCAGTGCTAGAGCTCGACTAGCGGGGGACTCGAGAGTGGAAGATACGCAGTATTTT
CDR3aa: CSARARLAGDSRVEDTQYF
d_gene: TRBD2
abundance: many
j_gene: TRBJ2-3
v_gene: TRBV20-1

CDR3nt: TGTGCCAGCAGAAGATCGGGCGAGCAGTACTTC
CDR3aa: CASRRSGEQYF
d_gene: -
abundance: many
j_gene: TRBJ2-7
v_gene: TRBV28

CDR3nt: TGCGCCAGCAGCCAAGAATTTCCAGGGGCGGTTCGATATGAAAAACTGTTTTTT
CDR3aa: CASSQEFPGAVRYEKLFF
d_gene: -
abundance: many
j_gene: TRBJ1-4
v_gene: TRBV4-1

CDR3nt: TGCAGTGCCCTAAGAGCGGGGGCCCATGAGCAGTTCTTC
CDR3aa: CSALRAGAHEQFF
d_gene: TRBD2
abundance: many
j_gene: TRBJ2-1
v_gene: TRBV20-1

CDR3nt: TGTGCCAGCAGTTTCTGGGACAGGGAGAACACCGGGGAGCTGTTTTTT
CDR3aa: CASSFWDRENTGELFF
d_gene: TRBD1
abundance: many
j_gene: TRBJ2-2
v_gene: TRBV28

CDR3nt: TGCGCCAGCAGCTTGGCCGAGGGCGGAGAAGCTTTCTTT
CDR3aa: CASSLAEGGEAFF
d_gene: -
abundance: many
j_gene: TRBJ1-1
v_gene: TRBV5-1

CDR3nt: TGTGCCTGGAAGAGAGCGGGGAGCTACGAGCAGTACTTC
CDR3aa: CAWKRAGSYEQYF
d_gene: TRBD2
abundance: many
j_gene: TRBJ2-7
v_gene: TRBV30

CDR3nt: TGTGCCAGCAGTGATCGGGGACAGGGCAACTATGGCTACACCTTC
CDR3aa: CASSDRGQGNYGYTF
d_gene: TRBD1
abundance: many
j_gene: TRBJ1-2
v_gene: TRBV6-1

CDR3nt: TGTGCCAGTAGTATACGACAGGGGGCCTATCAGCCCCAGCATTTT
CDR3aa: CASSIRQGAYQPQHF
d_gene: TRBD1
abundance: -
j_gene: TRBJ1-5
v_gene: TRBV19

CDR3nt: TGTGCCAGCAGTTATGGGGGGACTAACAATGAGCAGTTCTTC
CDR3aa: CASSYGGTNNEQFF
d_gene: TRBD2
abundance: -
j_gene: TRBJ2-1
v_gene: TRBV6-5

CDR3nt: TGTGCCAGCAGTTTATACGGGAGAACCACAGATACGCAGTATTTT
CDR3aa: CASSLYGRTTDTQYF
d_gene: -
abundance: few
j_gene: TRBJ2-3
v_gene: TRBV27

CDR3nt: TGTGCCAGCAGTTTATCGGAGGCGGGGGAGCAGTTCTTC
CDR3aa: CASSLSEAGEQFF
d_gene: -
abundance: many
j_gene: TRBJ2-1
v_gene: TRBV12-3/TRBV12-4

CDR3nt: TGCGCCAGCAGCCAAGATTTTCAGCCAGGGTTCTATAATTCACCCCTCCACTTT
CDR3aa: CASSQDFQPGFYNSPLHF
d_gene: -
abundance: many
j_gene: TRBJ1-6
v_gene: TRBV4-1

CDR3nt: TGTGCCACTAACCCGGGACCAGCTCCTCTCACAGATACGCAGTATTTT
CDR3aa: CATNPGPAPLTDTQYF
d_gene: -
abundance: many
j_gene: TRBJ2-3
v_gene: TRBV7-9

CDR3nt: TGTGCCAGCAGCGAGACAGGGGCCGTCAATCAGCCCCAGCATTTT
CDR3aa: CASSETGAVNQPQHF
d_gene: TRBD1
abundance: medium-sized
j_gene: TRBJ1-5
v_gene: TRBV9

CDR3nt: TGTGCCAGCAGTTGGGGGGGGACCCTTGCGCCCCAGCATTTT
CDR3aa: CASSWGGTLAPQHF
d_gene: -
abundance: many
j_gene: TRBJ1-5
v_gene: TRBV12-3/TRBV12-4